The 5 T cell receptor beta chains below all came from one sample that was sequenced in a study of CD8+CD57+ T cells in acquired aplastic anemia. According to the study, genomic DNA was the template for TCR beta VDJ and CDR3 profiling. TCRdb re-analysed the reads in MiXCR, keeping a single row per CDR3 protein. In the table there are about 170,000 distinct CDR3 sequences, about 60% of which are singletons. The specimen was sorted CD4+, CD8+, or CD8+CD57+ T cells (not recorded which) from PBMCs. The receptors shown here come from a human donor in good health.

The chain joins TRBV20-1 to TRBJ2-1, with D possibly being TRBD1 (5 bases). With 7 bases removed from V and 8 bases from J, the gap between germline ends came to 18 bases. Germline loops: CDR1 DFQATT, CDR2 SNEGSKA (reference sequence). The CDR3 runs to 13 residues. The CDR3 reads CSVTDTRVHEQFF. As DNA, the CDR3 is TGCAGTGTGACGGACACTCGGGTCCATGAGCAGTTCTTC.

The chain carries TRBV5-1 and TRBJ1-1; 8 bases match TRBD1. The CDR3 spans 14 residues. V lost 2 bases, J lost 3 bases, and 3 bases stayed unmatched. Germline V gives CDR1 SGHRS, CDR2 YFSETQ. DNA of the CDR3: TGCGCCAGCAGCTTACAGGGGGTTGACACTGAAGCTTTCTTT. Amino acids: CASSLQGVDTEAFF.

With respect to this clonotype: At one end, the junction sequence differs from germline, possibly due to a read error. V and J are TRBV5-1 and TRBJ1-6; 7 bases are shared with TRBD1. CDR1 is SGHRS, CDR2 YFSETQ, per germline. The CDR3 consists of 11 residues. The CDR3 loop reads CASSRDSGLSF. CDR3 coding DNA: TGCGCCAGCAGCCGGGACAGTGGCCTCAGCTTT.

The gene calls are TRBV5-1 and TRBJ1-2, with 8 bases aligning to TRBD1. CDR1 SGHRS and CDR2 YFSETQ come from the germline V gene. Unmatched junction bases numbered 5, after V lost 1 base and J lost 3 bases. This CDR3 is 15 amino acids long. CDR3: CASSLYRGLDYGYTF. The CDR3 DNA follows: TGCGCCAGCAGCTTGTACAGGGGGTTAGACTATGGCTACACCTTC.

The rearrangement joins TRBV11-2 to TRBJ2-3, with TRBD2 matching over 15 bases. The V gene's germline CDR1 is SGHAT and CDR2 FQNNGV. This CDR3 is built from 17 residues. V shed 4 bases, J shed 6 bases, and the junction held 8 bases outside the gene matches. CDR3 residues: CASSSPGLAGGRDTQYF. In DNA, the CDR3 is TGTGCCAGCAGCTCCCCGGGACTAGCGGGAGGTCGCGATACGCAGTATTTT. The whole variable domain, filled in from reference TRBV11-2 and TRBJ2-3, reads EAGVAQSPRYKIIEKRQSVAFWCNPISGHATLYWYQQILGQGPKLLIQFQNNGVVDDSQLPKDRFSAERLKGVDSTLKIQPAKLEDSAVYLCASSSPGLAGGRDTQYFGPGTRLTVL.